The clone carrying this T cell receptor beta chain was observed many times. V gave up 1 base and J gave up 2 bases, with 13 bases separating them. Per the germline V gene, CDR1 is LGHNT and CDR2 is FRNRAP. The CDR3 is made up of 16 amino acids. In building TCR beta libraries, iRepertoire HTBI primers were used together with Arm-PCR of CDR3 regions. TCRdb redid the calling of the multiplex PCR reads with MiXCR, one entry per CDR3 protein. The data contain fewer than 650,000 distinct CDR3 sequences, roughly 16% of them singletons. The source of the sample is a study of regulatory T cells in long-lasting Graves disease. Time point here: newly diagnosed GD, antithyroid drugs for less than 3 months. Following extraction of RNA from PBMCs, that RNA was used to make the TCR library. The data also belong to a second study, concerning T cells in Graves' hyperthyroidism and ophthalmopathy. That investigation notes: Most expanded thyroid clonotypes above 0.001 also appeared in blood.

The rearrangement joins TRBV12-5 to TRBJ2-3, with D maybe TRBD2 (5 bases). The TCR comes from a woman in her 30s with Graves disease. The sample consisted of peripheral blood mononuclear cells (PBMCs), taken at new diagnosis, from a patient treated with antithyroid drugs. CDR3 nucleotide sequence: TGTGCTAGTGGTTTGGGTTTTGCGGGCCCCACAGATACGCAGTATTTT. This gives the protein CASGLGFAGPTDTQYF.